Ten or more counts support the clone carrying this T cell receptor beta chain. Cells are PBMCs isolated from around 10 ml of fresh blood. RNA transcripts yielded amplified TCR beta CDR3 regions. The primer set for the first-round RT-PCR of the TCR CDR3 was HTBI. Each CDR3 protein is one row after TCRdb ran MiXCR on the multiplex PCR reads. Of about 59,000 distinct CDR3 sequences in the sample, approximately 50% are singletons; the top ten hold 3.3%. Germline V lookup: CDR1 SGHAT, CDR2 FQNNGV. V lost 3 bases and J 4 bases, leaving 15 bases between the germline ends. The CDR3 is made up of 15 amino acids. This sample is part of a study of T cells in Graves' hyperthyroidism and ophthalmopathy.

The sample consisted of blood. The sequence came from a woman in her sixties or seventies with Graves' ophthalmopathy. The rearrangement links TRBV11-2 to TRBJ2-5; a possible D gene is TRBD2 (5 bases). CDR3 region: CASSFLSSSRETQYF. The CDR3 nucleotides read TGTGCCAGCAGCTTCTTATCTAGCAGCCGAGAGACCCAGTACTTC.